The 4 T cell receptor beta chains given below trace back to one sample, sequenced in a study of immune cell composition in non-small cell lung cancer. Only in-frame clones appear in the TCRdb table, and some are missing; sequencing was by immunoSEQ multiplex PCR. Among more than 11,000 clones listed, approximately 84% were seen once. Input material: lung tumor tissue. These receptor sequences come from a human donor with non-small cell lung cancer.

V gene TRBV7-2 combines with J gene TRBJ2-7; no clear D. The CDR3 totals 11 residues. CDR1 is SGHTA and CDR2 is FQGNSA in the germline V gene. Trimming took off 3 bases at V and 7 bases at J, with 7 bases between the two ends. CDR3 amino acids: CASSLRLEQYF. The CDR3 DNA is TGTGCCAGCAGCTTGCGTTTGGAGCAGTACTTC.

The chain carries TRBV28 and TRBJ1-2, with D possibly matching TRBD1 (5 bases). V gave up 1 base and J gave up 7 bases, with 19 bases separating them. Germline CDR1 MDHEN, CDR2 SYDVKM. This CDR3 has 16 residues. The CDR3 loop is CASSLSPGGGLGGYTF. As DNA, the CDR3 is TGTGCCAGCAGTTTATCCCCCGGCGGGGGTCTGGGTGGCTACACCTTC.

The chain employs TRBV28 and TRBJ2-3; D is possibly TRBD2 (5 bases). The germline V and J ends were trimmed by 2 bases and 1 base, with 7 bases remaining between them. This CDR3 has 14 residues. CDR1 is MDHEN and CDR2 is SYDVKM in the germline V gene. As DNA, the CDR3 is TGTGCCAGCAGTTTAAACGGGGGCACAGATACGCAGTATTTT. Translating gives CASSLNGGTDTQYF. Supplemented by reference TRBV28 and TRBJ2-3, the full variable domain reads DVKVTQSSRYLVKRTGEKVFLECVQDMDHENMFWYRQDPGLGLRLIYFSYDVKMKEKGDIPEGYSVSREKKERFSLILESASTNQTSMYLCASSLNGGTDTQYFGPGTRLTVL.

The V gene is TRBV9, the J gene TRBJ2-1, with a tentative D call TRBD2 (6 bases). V was shortened by 4 bases and J by 3 bases, with 11 bases between the two germline ends. From germline, CDR1 is SGDLS and CDR2 YYNGEE. The CDR3 extends over 14 amino acids. CDR3 loop: CASSTTDYYNEQFF. The CDR3 DNA is TGTGCCAGCAGCACAACGGACTACTACAATGAGCAGTTCTTC.